This TCR beta chain stems from a study of cytomegalovirus exposure and HLA in healthy donors. Germline V gene sequence: CDR1 SNHLY, CDR2 FYNNEI. The J segment lost 0 bases and the V segment lost 8 bases, leaving 5 bases of the junction unmatched. The CDR3 contains 16 residues. PCR involved 60 Vbeta and 13 Jbeta primers. TCRdb's table, derived via immunoSEQ multiplex PCR, lists solely in-frame clones and lacks some. The sample has approximately 120,000 clones; about 80% are singletons. The sequence derives from a middle-aged woman in good health and CMV-seropositive. This rearrangement joins TRBV2 to TRBJ2-6, with TRBD1 identical over 9 bases. Sequenced sample: PBMCs. The CDR3 loop is CASLPGQGSGANVLTF. CDR3 in DNA: TGTGCCAGCCTCCCGGGACAGGGCTCTGGGGCCAACGTCCTGACTTTC.